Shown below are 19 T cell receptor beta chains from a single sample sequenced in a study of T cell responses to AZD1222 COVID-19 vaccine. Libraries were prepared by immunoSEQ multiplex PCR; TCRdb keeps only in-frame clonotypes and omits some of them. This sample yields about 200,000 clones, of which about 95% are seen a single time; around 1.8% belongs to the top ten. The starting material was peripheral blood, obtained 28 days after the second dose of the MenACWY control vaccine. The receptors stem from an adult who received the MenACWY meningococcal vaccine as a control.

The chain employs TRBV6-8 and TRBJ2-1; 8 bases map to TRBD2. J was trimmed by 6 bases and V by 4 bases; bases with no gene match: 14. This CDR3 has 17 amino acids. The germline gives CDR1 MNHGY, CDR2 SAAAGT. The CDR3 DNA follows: TGTGCCAGCAGTTTCGGGACTAGAGCCCTCGGACTCAATGAGCAGTTCTTC. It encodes CASSFGTRALGLNEQFF.

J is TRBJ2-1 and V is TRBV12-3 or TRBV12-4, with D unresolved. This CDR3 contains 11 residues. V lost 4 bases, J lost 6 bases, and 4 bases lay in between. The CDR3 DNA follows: TGTGCCAGCAGTTCCCCCAATGAGCAGTTCTTC. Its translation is CASSSPNEQFF.

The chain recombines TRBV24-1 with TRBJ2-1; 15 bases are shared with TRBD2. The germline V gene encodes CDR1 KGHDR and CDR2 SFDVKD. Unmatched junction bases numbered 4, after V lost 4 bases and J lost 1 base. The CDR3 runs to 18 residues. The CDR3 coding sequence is TGTGCCACCAGTGACCCGGGACTAGCGGGAGGATCCTACAATGAGCAGTTCTTC. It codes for CATSDPGLAGGSYNEQFF.

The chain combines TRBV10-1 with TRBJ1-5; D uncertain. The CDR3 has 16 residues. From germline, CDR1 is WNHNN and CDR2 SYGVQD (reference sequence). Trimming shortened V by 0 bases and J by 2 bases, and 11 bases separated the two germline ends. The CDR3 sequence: CASSESLPFGNQPQHF. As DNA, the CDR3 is TGCGCCAGCAGTGAGTCTCTCCCCTTTGGCAATCAGCCCCAGCATTTT.

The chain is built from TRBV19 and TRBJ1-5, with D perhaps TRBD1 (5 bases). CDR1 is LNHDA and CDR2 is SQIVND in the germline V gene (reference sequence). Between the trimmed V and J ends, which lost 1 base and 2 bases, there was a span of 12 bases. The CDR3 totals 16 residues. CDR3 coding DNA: TGTGCCAGTAGTATAGTGGGGGAAGGCGGCAATCAGCCCCAGCATTTT. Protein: CASSIVGEGGNQPQHF.

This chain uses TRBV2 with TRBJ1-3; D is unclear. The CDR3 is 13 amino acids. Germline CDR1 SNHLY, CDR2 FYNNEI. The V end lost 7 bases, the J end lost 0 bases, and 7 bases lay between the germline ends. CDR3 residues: CASTGSSGNTIYF. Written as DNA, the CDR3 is TGTGCCAGCACGGGGAGCTCTGGAAACACCATATATTTT.

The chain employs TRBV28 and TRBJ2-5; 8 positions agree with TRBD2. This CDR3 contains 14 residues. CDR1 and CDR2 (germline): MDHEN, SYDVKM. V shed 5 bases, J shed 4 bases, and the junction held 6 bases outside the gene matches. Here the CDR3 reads CASSGGGTRETQYF. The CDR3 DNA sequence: TGTGCCAGCAGTGGGGGCGGGACTAGAGAGACCCAGTACTTC.

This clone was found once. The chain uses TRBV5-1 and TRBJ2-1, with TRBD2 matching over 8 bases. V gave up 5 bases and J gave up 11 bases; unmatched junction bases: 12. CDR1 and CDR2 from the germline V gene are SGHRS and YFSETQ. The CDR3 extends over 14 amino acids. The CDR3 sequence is CASSSAGAEYKQFF. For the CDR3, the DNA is TGCGCCAGCAGTTCAGCGGGGGCGGAATATAAGCAGTTCTTC.

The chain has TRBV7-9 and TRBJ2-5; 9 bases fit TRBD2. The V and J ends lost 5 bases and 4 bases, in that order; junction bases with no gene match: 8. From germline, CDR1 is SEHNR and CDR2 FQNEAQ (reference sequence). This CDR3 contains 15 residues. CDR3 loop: CASSLPGLARETQYF. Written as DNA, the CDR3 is TGTGCCAGCAGCCTACCCGGACTAGCGCGAGAGACCCAGTACTTC.

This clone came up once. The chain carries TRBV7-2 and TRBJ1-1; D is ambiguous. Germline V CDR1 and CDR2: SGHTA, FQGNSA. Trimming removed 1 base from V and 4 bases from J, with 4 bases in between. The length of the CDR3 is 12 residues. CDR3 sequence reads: CASSLGFTEAFF. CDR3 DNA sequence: TGTGCCAGCAGCTTAGGATTCACTGAAGCTTTCTTT.

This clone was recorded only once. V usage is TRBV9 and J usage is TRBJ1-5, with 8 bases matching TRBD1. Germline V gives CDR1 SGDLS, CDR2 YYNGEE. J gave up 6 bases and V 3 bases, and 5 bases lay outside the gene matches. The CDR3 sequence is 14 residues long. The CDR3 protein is CASSGTGSGQPQHF. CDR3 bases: TGTGCCAGCAGCGGGACAGGGTCCGGTCAGCCCCAGCATTTT.

The CDR3: CASSRQGPPNEQYF. The CDR3 DNA is TGTGCCAGCAGTCGACAGGGTCCCCCGAACGAGCAGTACTTC. V is TRBV6-5 and J is TRBJ2-7; the match to TRBD1 covers 7 bases. J lost 5 bases, V lost 5 bases, and 9 bases had no gene match. There are 14 residues in the CDR3. Germline V lookup: CDR1 MNHEY, CDR2 SVGAGI.

Written as DNA, the CDR3 is TGTGCCTGGAGTGTGGGGCTAGCGGGAGAGGGTGGAGATACGCAGTATTTT. Translated: CAWSVGLAGEGGDTQYF. This chain connects TRBV30 to TRBJ2-3, with 10 bases aligning to TRBD2. V lost 0 bases to trimming and J lost 5 bases; unmatched junction nucleotides: 11. In germline, CDR1 is GTSNPN, CDR2 SVGIG (reference sequence). This CDR3 is 17 amino acids long.

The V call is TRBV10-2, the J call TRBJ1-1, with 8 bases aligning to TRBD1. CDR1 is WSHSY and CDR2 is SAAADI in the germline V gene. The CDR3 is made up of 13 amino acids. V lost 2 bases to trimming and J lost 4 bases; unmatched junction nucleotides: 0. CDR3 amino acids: CASSETGGTEAFF. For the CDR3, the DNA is TGCGCCAGCAGTGAGACAGGGGGCACTGAAGCTTTCTTT.

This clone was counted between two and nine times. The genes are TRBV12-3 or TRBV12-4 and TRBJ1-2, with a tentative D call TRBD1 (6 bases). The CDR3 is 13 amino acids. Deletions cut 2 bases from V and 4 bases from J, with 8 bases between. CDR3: CASSLRQVYGYTF. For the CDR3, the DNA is TGTGCCAGCAGTTTAAGACAGGTCTATGGCTACACCTTC.

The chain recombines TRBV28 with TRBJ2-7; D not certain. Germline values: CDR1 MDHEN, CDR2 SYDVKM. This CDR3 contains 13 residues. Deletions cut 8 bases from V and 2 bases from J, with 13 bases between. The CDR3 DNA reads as TGTGCCAGCCGTGAAGACACAGCCTACGAGCAGTACTTC. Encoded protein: CASREDTAYEQYF.

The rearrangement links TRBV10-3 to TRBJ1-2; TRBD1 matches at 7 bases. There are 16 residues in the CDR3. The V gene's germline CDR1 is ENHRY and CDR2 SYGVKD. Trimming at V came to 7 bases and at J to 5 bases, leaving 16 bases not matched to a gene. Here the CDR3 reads CAITKDRDRGLYGYTF. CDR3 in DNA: TGTGCCATCACCAAAGACAGGGATCGGGGGCTATATGGCTACACCTTC.

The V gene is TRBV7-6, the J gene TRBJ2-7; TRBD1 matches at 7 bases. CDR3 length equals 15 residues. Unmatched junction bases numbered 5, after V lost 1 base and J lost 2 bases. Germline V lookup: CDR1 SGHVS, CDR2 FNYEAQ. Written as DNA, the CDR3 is TGTGCCAGCAGCTTAGGGGACAGTGAGACCTACGAGCAGTACTTC. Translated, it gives CASSLGDSETYEQYF.

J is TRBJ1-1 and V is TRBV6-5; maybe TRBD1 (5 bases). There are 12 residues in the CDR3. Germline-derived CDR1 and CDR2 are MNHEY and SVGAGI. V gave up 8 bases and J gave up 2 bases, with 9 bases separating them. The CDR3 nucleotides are TGTGCCAGCGGGGCAGCAAACACTGAAGCTTTCTTT. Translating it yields CASGAANTEAFF.